The next 27 T cell receptor beta chains were all read from a single sample in a study of blood T cell repertoires in COVID-19 (dated by TCRdb to about 2020). Library preparation used the immunoSEQ multiplex PCR assay. TCRdb retrieved this table from immuneACCESS and kept in-frame rearrangements only. Not all clones are present; in checked studies, unresolved V genes account for under half, and no reason is known for the remainder. The sample has some 200,000 clones on record, 70% to 90% of them singletons. The ten largest clones represent about 5% of the sample. Sequenced input: peripheral blood. These receptors all stem from a woman aged 40-49 years with acute or convalescent COVID-19.

The V call is TRBV7-8, the J call TRBJ1-2, with a tentative D call TRBD1 (5 bases). Germline-derived CDR1 and CDR2 are SGHVS and FQNEAQ. The CDR3 is 14 residues long. Trimming removed 1 base at V and 7 bases at J, with 13 bases between. In DNA form, the CDR3 reads TGTGCCAGCAGCTTAGAGGGGCCTGCAACTGGCTACACCTTC. Residues: CASSLEGPATGYTF.

This chain links TRBV28 with TRBJ2-5; no definite D call. The germline V gene encodes CDR1 MDHEN and CDR2 SYDVKM. V was pared by 3 bases and J by 2 bases, with 19 bases between. CDR3 length: 17 residues. CDR3 sequence reads: CASSFLTKGVSQETQYF. CDR3 sequence (DNA): TGTGCCAGCAGTTTTTTGACCAAAGGAGTTAGTCAAGAGACCCAGTACTTC.

The CDR3 spells CASSPGQGFMNTEAFF. Here the CDR3 DNA reads TGTGCCAGCAGCCCGGGACAGGGGTTCATGAACACTGAAGCTTTCTTT. The rearrangement joins TRBV2 to TRBJ1-1; 10 nucleotides agree with TRBD1. The CDR3 runs to 16 residues. Losses at the gene ends were 6 bases for V and 0 bases for J; bases not matched to a gene: 7. The germline gives CDR1 SNHLY, CDR2 FYNNEI.

This sequence joins TRBV24-1 and TRBJ1-4; perhaps TRBD1 as D (5 bases). Trimming cost V 1 base and J 6 bases, with 8 bases left between them. CDR3 length equals 14 residues. Germline values: CDR1 KGHDR, CDR2 SFDVKD. DNA of the CDR3: TGTGCCACCAGTGATTTACCCAGGGATGAAAAACTGTTTTTT. As protein: CATSDLPRDEKLFF.

This clone was seen just once. The J gene is TRBJ2-7, the V gene TRBV2, with TRBD2 matching 7 bases. Germline V lookup: CDR1 SNHLY, CDR2 FYNNEI. This CDR3 contains 14 residues. The CDR3 coding sequence is TGTGGCGCCCGGAGGCGGGAGAGGTCCTACGAGCAGTACGTC. Encoded protein: CGARRRERSYEQYV.

This clone was counted once. The rearrangement uses TRBV9 and TRBJ1-1, with D unresolved. The CDR3 covers 12 residues. The germline V and J ends were trimmed by 0 bases and 9 bases, with 9 bases remaining between them. Germline V CDR1 and CDR2: SGDLS, YYNGEE. This CDR3 is CASSVGGRKAFF. CDR3 in DNA: TGTGCCAGCAGCGTAGGAGGGAGGAAAGCTTTCTTT.

The genes are TRBV11-2 and TRBJ1-5; D is ambiguous. Trimming cost V 1 base and J 11 bases, with 9 bases left between them. CDR1 is SGHAT, CDR2 FQNNGV, per germline. The CDR3 has 12 residues. The CDR3 nucleotides are TGTGCCAGCAGCTTAGTAGGGAGGACCCAGCATTTT. It is translated as CASSLVGRTQHF.

The chain carries TRBV6-6 and TRBJ1-1; a weak D match, TRBD1 (6 bases). Trimming shortened V by 6 bases and J by 0 bases, and 14 bases separated the two germline ends. The germline CDR1 and CDR2 sequences are MNHNY and SVGAGI (reference sequence). The CDR3 consists of 15 residues. The CDR3 here is CASRLMQGMNTEAFF. CDR3 DNA sequence: TGTGCCAGCAGGCTCATGCAGGGGATGAACACTGAAGCTTTCTTT.

The gene calls are TRBV14 and TRBJ1-1; 7 bases match TRBD1. Germline-derived CDR1 and CDR2 are SGHDN and FVKESK. CDR3 size: 15 residues. With V trimmed by 3 bases and J by 0 bases, 4 bases remained unmatched. The CDR3 sequence: CASSHMDRLNTEAFF. CDR3 nucleotide sequence: TGTGCCAGCAGCCACATGGACAGGCTGAACACTGAAGCTTTCTTT.

The V and J genes are TRBV5-1 and TRBJ1-2, with a possible D match to TRBD1 (5 bases). This CDR3 contains 12 residues. Germline CDR1 is SGHRS and CDR2 is YFSETQ. The V end was cut by 6 bases, the J end by 4 bases, with 10 bases between. CDR3 protein: CASTDSLYGYTF. CDR3 nucleotide sequence: TGCGCCAGCACCGACAGTCTCTATGGCTACACCTTC. The variable domain in full, completed from reference TRBV5-1 and TRBJ1-2, reads KAGVTQTPRYLIKTRGQQVTLSCSPISGHRSVSWYQQTPGQGLQFLFEYFSETQRNKGNFPGRFSGRQFSNSRSEMNVSTLELGDSALYLCASTDSLYGYTFGSGTRLTVV.

There are a few counts of this clone. J is TRBJ2-5 and V is TRBV2; D is undetermined. V was pared by 9 bases and J by 5 bases, with 10 bases between. The CDR3 sequence is 11 residues long. From germline, CDR1 is SNHLY and CDR2 FYNNEI. This chain's CDR3 is CARGWLETQYF. CDR3 bases: TGTGCCAGGGGCTGGTTGGAGACCCAGTACTTC.

This chain connects TRBV18 to TRBJ2-5; 10 positions match TRBD2. CDR3 size: 16 residues. Trimming cost V 2 bases and J 2 bases; bases outside gene matches: 5. CDR1 and CDR2 (germline): KGHSH, LQKENI. The CDR3 spells CASSPGSGGPQETQYF. The CDR3 coding sequence is TGTGCCAGCTCACCAGGTAGCGGGGGGCCACAAGAGACCCAGTACTTC.

This chain uses TRBV5-6 with TRBJ1-1; D gene ambiguous. The CDR3 spans 14 residues. The V and J ends lost 3 bases and 5 bases respectively, with 14 bases between them. Looked up from germline, CDR1 is SGHDT and CDR2 is YYEEEE. CDR3 nucleotides: TGTGCCAGCAGCTACCTGGGCAGGAGGACTGAAGCTTTCTTT. It encodes CASSYLGRRTEAFF. The entire variable domain, with the rest obtained from reference TRBV5-6 and TRBJ1-1, is as follows: DAGVTQSPTHLIKTRGQQVTLRCSPKSGHDTVSWYQQALGQGPQFIFQYYEEEERQRGNFPDRFSGHQFPNYSSELNVNALLLGDSALYLCASSYLGRRTEAFFGQGTRLTVV.

The DNA for the CDR3 is TGTGCCAGCAGCTCAACCTCAGGACAGCGCTATGGCTACACCTTC. Encoded protein: CASSSTSGQRYGYTF. The V gene is TRBV9, the J gene TRBJ1-2, with TRBD1 as a possible D gene (6 bases). Germline CDR1 reads SGDLS; CDR2 reads YYNGEE. Trimming took 4 bases from V and 4 from J, leaving 17 bases between them. This CDR3 comprises 15 residues.

The chain joins TRBV2 to TRBJ1-1; D unclear. The V end lost 4 bases, the J end lost 2 bases, and 8 bases lay between the germline ends. Per the germline V gene, CDR1 is SNHLY and CDR2 is FYNNEI. CDR3 size: 13 residues. The CDR3 is CASSGELNTEAFF. CDR3 nucleotide sequence: TGTGCCAGCAGTGGGGAGTTAAACACTGAAGCTTTCTTT. The whole variable domain, remainder taken from reference TRBV2 and TRBJ1-1, is EPEVTQTPSHQVTQMGQEVILRCVPISNHLYFYWYRQILGQKVEFLVSFYNNEISEKSEIFDDQFSVERPDGSNFTLKIRSTKLEDSAMYFCASSGELNTEAFFGQGTRLTVV.

This chain connects TRBV13 to TRBJ2-5, with D possibly matching TRBD1 (5 bases). Germline assignment: CDR1 PRHDT and CDR2 FYEKMQ (reference sequence). V lost 0 bases and J 4 bases, leaving 9 bases between the germline ends. The CDR3 runs 14 residues. The CDR3 DNA sequence: TGTGCCAGCAGCTTAGGCAGGGCTAGAGAGACCCAGTACTTC. Protein product: CASSLGRARETQYF.

The chain combines TRBV7-2 with TRBJ1-4; weak D call: TRBD1 (5 bases). CDR1 and CDR2 from the germline V gene are SGHTA and FQGNSA. Trimming shortened V by 5 bases and J by 8 bases, and 15 bases separated the two germline ends. The CDR3 runs 14 residues. CDR3 DNA: TGTGCCAGCAGCCCCCGAAGGGGTGAAGAAAAACTGTTTTTT. The encoded protein is CASSPRRGEEKLFF.

This clone has only one observation. The chain recombines TRBV28 with TRBJ2-5; 7 bases are a match to TRBD2. The CDR3 consists of 14 residues. From germline, CDR1 is MDHEN and CDR2 SYDVKM. Unmatched junction bases numbered 5, after V lost 5 bases and J lost 2 bases. The CDR3, as DNA: TGTGCCAGCAGTCGCCGACTAGCACAAGAGACCCAGTACTTC. Its protein is CASSRRLAQETQYF.

V usage is TRBV10-3 and J usage is TRBJ1-5, with 9 bases aligning to TRBD1. Germline CDR1 and CDR2: ENHRY and SYGVKD. The ends lost 10 bases at V and 6 bases at J; junction bases unmatched: 7. This CDR3 has 13 amino acids. The CDR3 sequence is CATRTGVGQPQHF. The CDR3 nucleotides are TGTGCCACCCGGACAGGGGTCGGTCAGCCCCAGCATTTT.

This chain links TRBV18 with TRBJ1-1; 9 bases match TRBD1. The CDR3 is made up of 17 amino acids. V lost 3 bases to trimming and J lost 1 base; unmatched junction nucleotides: 9. In germline, CDR1 is KGHSH, CDR2 LQKENI. CDR3 coding DNA: TGTGCCAGCTCACCGCGGGGACAGGGAACCCGGAACACTGAAGCTTTCTTT. Amino acids: CASSPRGQGTRNTEAFF.

V and J are TRBV5-1 and TRBJ1-1; D is undetermined. Deletions cut 3 bases from V and 3 bases from J, with 12 bases between. Per the germline V gene, CDR1 is SGHRS and CDR2 is YFSETQ. There are 14 residues in the CDR3. Written as DNA, the CDR3 is TGCGCCAGCAGCTCCCGGGGTCGGGACACTGAAGCTTTCTTT. Its protein is CASSSRGRDTEAFF.

The chain is built from TRBV21-1 and TRBJ1-5. TRBV21-1 is given as a pseudogene. This CDR3 spans 15 amino acids. The CDR3 sequence is CASSNAIRRGQPQHF. DNA of the CDR3: TGTGCCAGCAGCAATGCTATTAGGCGGGGGCAGCCCCAGCATTTT.

V and J are TRBV19 and TRBJ1-5, with D maybe TRBD1 (5 bases). Germline V gene data show CDR1 as LNHDA and CDR2 as SQIVND (reference sequence). The V and J ends lost 7 bases and 0 bases respectively, with 19 bases between them. This CDR3 has 17 residues. CDR3 amino acids: CASTLGVGLGSNQPQHF. The CDR3 bases are TGTGCCAGTACTCTAGGGGTGGGGCTGGGTAGCAATCAGCCCCAGCATTTT.

The chain carries TRBV10-2 and TRBJ1-2; 10 bases match TRBD1. V was pared by 7 bases and J by 1 base, with 3 bases of the junction left unmatched. Germline lookup yields CDR1 WSHSY and CDR2 SAAADI. The CDR3 runs 14 residues. The CDR3 sequence is CASIRTGGNYGYTF. CDR3 in DNA: TGCGCCAGCATTCGGACAGGGGGTAACTATGGCTACACCTTC.

V and J are TRBV9 and TRBJ1-1; 11 bases match TRBD1. The germline V gene encodes CDR1 SGDLS and CDR2 YYNGEE. V gave up 2 bases and J gave up 4 bases; unmatched junction bases: 4. CDR3 length equals 15 residues. The DNA of the CDR3 is TGTGCCAGCAGCGTCGGGACAGGGGGTACCACTGAAGCTTTCTTT. Translating gives CASSVGTGGTTEAFF.

The DNA of the CDR3 is TGTGCCACCGAGGTCTGGGACAGGTTAAATTCACCCCTCCACTTT. It codes for CATEVWDRLNSPLHF. V gene TRBV30 combines with J gene TRBJ1-6; 8 bases fit TRBD1. There are 15 residues in the CDR3. Germline V gene sequence: CDR1 GTSNPN, CDR2 SVGIG (reference sequence). Trimming took 8 bases from V and 7 from J; bases not matched to a gene: 13.

The rearrangement links TRBV6-5 to TRBJ1-3; TRBD1 agrees at 7 bases. Trimming removed 6 bases from V and 3 bases from J; junction bases left unmatched: 5. This CDR3 has 14 residues. Germline values: CDR1 MNHEY, CDR2 SVGAGI. The CDR3 DNA reads TGTGCCAGCAGCGCACAGGGGAGTGGAAACACCATATATTTT. Its translation is CASSAQGSGNTIYF.